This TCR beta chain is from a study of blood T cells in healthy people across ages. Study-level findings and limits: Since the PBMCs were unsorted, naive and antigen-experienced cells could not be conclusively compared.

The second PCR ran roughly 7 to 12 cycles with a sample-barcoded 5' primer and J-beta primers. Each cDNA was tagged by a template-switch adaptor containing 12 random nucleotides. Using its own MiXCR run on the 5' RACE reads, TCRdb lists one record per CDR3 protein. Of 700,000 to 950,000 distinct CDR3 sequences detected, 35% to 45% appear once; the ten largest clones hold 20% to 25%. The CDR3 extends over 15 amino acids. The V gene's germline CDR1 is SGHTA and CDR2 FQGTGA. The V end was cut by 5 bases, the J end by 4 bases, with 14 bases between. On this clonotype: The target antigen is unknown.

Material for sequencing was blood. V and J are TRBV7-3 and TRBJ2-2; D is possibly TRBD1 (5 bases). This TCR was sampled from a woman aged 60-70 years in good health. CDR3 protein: CASSVGRTSTGELFF. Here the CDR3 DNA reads TGTGCCAGCAGCGTTGGACGGACAAGCACCGGGGAGCTGTTTTTT.